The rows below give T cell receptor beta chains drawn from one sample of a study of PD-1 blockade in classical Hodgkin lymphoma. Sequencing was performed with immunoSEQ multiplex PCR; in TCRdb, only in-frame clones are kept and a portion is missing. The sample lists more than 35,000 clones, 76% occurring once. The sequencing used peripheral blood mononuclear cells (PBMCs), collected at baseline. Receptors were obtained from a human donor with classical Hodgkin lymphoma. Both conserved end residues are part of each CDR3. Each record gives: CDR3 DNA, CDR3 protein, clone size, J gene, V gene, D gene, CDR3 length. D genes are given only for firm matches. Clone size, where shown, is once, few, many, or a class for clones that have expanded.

TGCGCCAGCAGCTTTCCACCGGGACTATCCCTGAACACTGAAGCTTTCTTT	CASSFPPGLSLNTEAFF	-	TRBJ1-1	TRBV5-1	-	17
TGTGCCAGCAGAAGACAGTCGAACACTGAAGCTTTCTTT	CASRRQSNTEAFF	-	TRBJ1-1	TRBV7-9	-	13
TGTGCCAGCATCCCTCAAGATGGGGACAGAGAGACCCAGTACTTC	CASIPQDGDRETQYF	-	TRBJ2-5	TRBV7-8	TRBD1	15
TGTGCTAGTGGTTGGGGGACAGGTGAAGCTTTCTTT	CASGWGTGEAFF	-	TRBJ1-1	TRBV12-5	TRBD1	12
TGCGCCAGCAGCCAAGATCGGGGACAGTACAATGAGCAGTTCTTC	CASSQDRGQYNEQFF	-	TRBJ2-1	TRBV4-1	TRBD1	15
TGCGCCAGCAGCTTGGAGCGCCACAATGAGCAGTTCTTC	CASSLERHNEQFF	-	TRBJ2-1	TRBV5-1	-	13
TGTGCCAGTAGTATTGCAGGGATCAACGAGCAGTACTTC	CASSIAGINEQYF	few	TRBJ2-7	TRBV19	-	13
TGTGCAAGTCGCTCGGAGGATCCCCACCAAGAGACCCAGTACTTC	CASRSEDPHQETQYF	-	TRBJ2-5	TRBV12-2	-	15
TGTGCCAGCAGGGGGGGCATGAGCTCCTACAATGAGCAGTTCTTC	CASRGGMSSYNEQFF	-	TRBJ2-1	TRBV7-6	-	15
TGTGCCAGCAGTGAATTCGGGGGCAGTGAAGCTTTCTTT	CASSEFGGSEAFF	few	TRBJ1-1	TRBV6-1	-	13
TGTGCCAGCAGCTGGCAGGGGGCGCGAAATGAGCAGTTCTTC	CASSWQGARNEQFF	few	TRBJ2-1	TRBV7-6	TRBD1	14
TGTGCCAGCAGAGGACAGGGGCCCTACGAGCAGTACTTC	CASRGQGPYEQYF	-	TRBJ2-7	TRBV2	TRBD1	13
TGTGCCAGCTCACCACCGTCAGGGCAGCGCACTGAAGCTTTCTTT	CASSPPSGQRTEAFF	-	TRBJ1-1	TRBV18	-	15
TGTGCCAGCAGTTGGGGGGTGGGCACAGATACGCAGTATTTT	CASSWGVGTDTQYF	once	TRBJ2-3	TRBV6-1	-	14
TGTGCCAGCAGTGAAGGGTGGGCCAACGTCCTGACTTTC	CASSEGWANVLTF	-	TRBJ2-6	TRBV2	-	13
TGTGCCAGCAGTCCGCGTTGGAAGCGGGAGTCGCGCGGACTGATCCGAAAGCAGTACTTC	CASSPRWKRESRGLIRKQYF	once	TRBJ2-7	TRBV28	TRBD2	20
TGTGCCACCTCTTCGAGCGGGACTCTCAGGGGTGAGCAGTTCTTC	CATSSSGTLRGEQFF	-	TRBJ2-1	TRBV11-2	-	15
TGTGCCAGCAGCTTAATCGGATTCGGGACAGGGGGCGCAAAAGAAAGGCTGTTTTTT	CASSLIGFGTGGAKERLFF	-	TRBJ1-4	TRBV5-6	TRBD1	19
TGTGCCAGCAGCTCCTTAGCGGGGAGACAGACCCAGTACTTC	CASSSLAGRQTQYF	-	TRBJ2-5	TRBV5-6	TRBD2	14
TGCGCCAGCACCTTACCTTTTAATACAGGTGGGGAGACCCAGTACTTC	CASTLPFNTGGETQYF	few	TRBJ2-5	TRBV5-1	-	16
TGTGCCAGCAGCGGATCGACAAACATGAACACTGAAGCTTTCTTT	CASSGSTNMNTEAFF	-	TRBJ1-1	TRBV7-1	-	15
TGTGCCAGCAGTTACTCTATGACTCATGAGCAGTACTTC	CASSYSMTHEQYF	-	TRBJ2-7	TRBV6-5	-	13
TGTGCCAGCAGTTCTGCCTCCTACAATGAGCAGTTCTTC	CASSSASYNEQFF	-	TRBJ2-1	TRBV27	-	13
TGCGCCAGCAGCGTCACAGGGGGCTTTTACAATGAGCAGTTCTTC	CASSVTGGFYNEQFF	-	TRBJ2-1	TRBV5-1	TRBD1	15
TGTGCCAGCAGCTTAGGGGGAAATAATGAAAAACTGTTTTTT	CASSLGGNNEKLFF	-	TRBJ1-4	TRBV7-9	-	14
TGCAGTGCCCCATCCTATGATACGCAGTATTTT	CSAPSYDTQYF	-	TRBJ2-3	TRBV20-1	-	11
TGCGCCAGCAGCTTGGGGACAGGCACAGATACGCAGTATTTT	CASSLGTGTDTQYF	-	TRBJ2-3	TRBV5-1	-	14
TGTGCCAGTAGCCGACTCCCGGCGGCCAAAAACATTCAGTACTTC	CASSRLPAAKNIQYF	-	TRBJ2-4	TRBV19	-	15
TGTGCCAGCACCCTAAGGCCCCTGGGCCCTGGCTACACCTTC	CASTLRPLGPGYTF	-	TRBJ1-2	TRBV28	-	14
TGTGCCAGCAGTTATAAGATCTCTGGGGCCAACGTCCTGACTTTC	CASSYKISGANVLTF	-	TRBJ2-6	TRBV2	-	15
TGTGCCAGTAGCAAGGGACTAGCGGGAACGGGGGAGACCCAGTACTTC	CASSKGLAGTGETQYF	-	TRBJ2-5	TRBV19	TRBD2	16
TGTGCCAGCAGCCCAGCTACCTACGAGCAGTACTTC	CASSPATYEQYF	-	TRBJ2-7	TRBV7-6	-	12
TGTGCCAGCAGCCAACTCGACAGGGGGCCTGATGGCTACACCTTC	CASSQLDRGPDGYTF	-	TRBJ1-2	TRBV14	TRBD1	15
TGTGCCAGCAGCCAAATTGCAGGGACCCGTTACGAGCAGTACTTC	CASSQIAGTRYEQYF	-	TRBJ2-7	TRBV4-2	-	15
TGTGCCAGCAGCGTAGCGGAGACCGAGGAGCAGTTCTTC	CASSVAETEEQFF	-	TRBJ2-1	TRBV9	-	13
TGTGCCAGTAGTATCGGCGGGAGGGGCTACGAGCAGTACTTC	CASSIGGRGYEQYF	few	TRBJ2-7	TRBV19	TRBD2	14
TGCGCCAGCAGCCAAGTAACCCGGACAGGGCCTTGGGAGCAGTACTTC	CASSQVTRTGPWEQYF	once	TRBJ2-7	TRBV4-1	TRBD1	16
TGTGCCAGCACCCGAGAGGACCACTACGAGCAGTACTTC	CASTREDHYEQYF	-	TRBJ2-7	TRBV5-4	-	13
TGTGCCAGCAGTTACGTGACCGCAGGGGTGGAGACCCAGTACTTC	CASSYVTAGVETQYF	few	TRBJ2-5	TRBV6-6	-	15
TGTGCCAGCATAAGCGGGAGTAGAGAGCAGTACTTC	CASISGSREQYF	-	TRBJ2-7	TRBV28	TRBD2	12
TGTGCCATCAGTGAGTCCCTCGACCAATTTCGGGAAGCTTTCTTT	CAISESLDQFREAFF	-	TRBJ1-1	TRBV10-3	-	15
TGCAGCGTCCGGACGGACTATGGCTACACCTTC	CSVRTDYGYTF	-	TRBJ1-2	TRBV29-1	-	11
TGCGCCAGCAGTCCGCCGGGTGAGCAGTTCTTC	CASSPPGEQFF	once	TRBJ2-1	TRBV23-1	-	11
TGTGCCAGCAGTGAAGATGGGCGTGGGGGGGGCAGTGGCTACACCTTC	CASSEDGRGGGSGYTF	-	TRBJ1-2	TRBV2	-	16